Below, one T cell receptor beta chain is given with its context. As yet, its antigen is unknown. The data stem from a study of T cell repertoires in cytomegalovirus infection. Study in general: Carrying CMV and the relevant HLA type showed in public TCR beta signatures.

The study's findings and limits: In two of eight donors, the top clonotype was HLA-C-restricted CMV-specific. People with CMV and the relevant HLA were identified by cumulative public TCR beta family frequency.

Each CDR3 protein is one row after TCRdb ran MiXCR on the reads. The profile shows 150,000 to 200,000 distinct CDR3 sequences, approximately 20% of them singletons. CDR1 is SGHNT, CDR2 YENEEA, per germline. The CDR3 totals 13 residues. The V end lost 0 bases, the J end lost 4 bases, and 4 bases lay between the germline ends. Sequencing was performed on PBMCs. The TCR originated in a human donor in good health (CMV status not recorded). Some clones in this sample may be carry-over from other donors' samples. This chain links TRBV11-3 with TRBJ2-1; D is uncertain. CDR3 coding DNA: TGTGCCAGCAGCTTAGAGCGTTACAATGAGCAGTTCTTC. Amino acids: CASSLERYNEQFF.